Listed below are T cell receptor beta chains from one sample, sequenced in a study of patients and donors after allogeneic stem cell transplantation. TCRdb passed the RT-PCR reads through MiXCR, listing each CDR3 protein once. Here the sample spans 900,000 to 1,000,000 distinct CDR3 sequences, approximately 19% being singletons. The sequenced material came from blood, either unsorted or a sorted T cell fraction (not recorded which). The receptors here all came from a human donor who was either an allogeneic HSCT recipient or a stem cell or donor lymphocyte infusion donor (not recorded which). It is not recorded whose cells these are; they may come from a transplant donor. Both conserved end residues are part of each CDR3. The D gene is left open where the match is weak. Clone size is stated in some rows and not others, as once, few, many or a class when expanded.

TRBJ1-1 | few | . | TRBV28 | TGTGCCAGCAGTTGGGGGATTAACGAGAACACTGAAGCTTTCTTT | CASSWGINENTEAFF
TRBJ2-7 | few | . | TRBV20-1 | TGCAGTGCTAGAGATCATAAGGGGTCCGCCTACGAGCAGTACTTC | CSARDHKGSAYEQYF
TRBJ2-7 | few | . | TRBV20-1 | TGCAGTGCTAGAGATTCCGGCCGATCCTACGAGCAGTACTTC | CSARDSGRSYEQYF
TRBJ1-5 | . | . | TRBV7-8 | TGTGCCAGCAGCTTAGCCCCCACCGCCCACCAGCCCCAGCATTTT | CASSLAPTAHQPQHF
TRBJ1-1 | few | . | TRBV21-1 | TGTGCCAGCAGCAAAGAGGGAGGCGCGGGGGTTGAAGCTTTCTTT | CASSKEGGAGVEAFF
TRBJ1-1 | . | . | TRBV20-1 | TGCAGTGCCCTAAGGAGCATGAACACTGAAGCTTTCTTT | CSALRSMNTEAFF
TRBJ2-6 | few | . | TRBV6-1 | TGTGCCAGCAGAAATAGAGTGTCTGGGGCCAACGTCCTGACTTTC | CASRNRVSGANVLTF
TRBJ2-1 | few | TRBD1 | TRBV5-1 | TGCGCCAGCAGCAGGGAAGACAGGGGGCTGTACAATGAGCAGTTCTTC | CASSREDRGLYNEQFF
TRBJ2-5 | many | . | TRBV4-1 | TGCGCCAGCAGCCAAGGGGGGGACGGGGAGACCCAGTACTTC | CASSQGGDGETQYF
TRBJ2-4 | few | . | TRBV5-4 | TGTGCCAGCAGCAGAAGTCGCCAGTTCGAAGGTGGCAAAAACATTCAGTACTTC | CASSRSRQFEGGKNIQYF
TRBJ2-3 | few | TRBD1 | TRBV2 | TGTGCCAGCAGCCTCGACAGGGGAGCGTCTACGCAGTATTTT | CASSLDRGASTQYF
TRBJ1-2 | . | TRBD1 | TRBV3-1 | TGTGCCAGCAGCCAAGATCGGGACAGGGGCTATGGCTACACCTTC | CASSQDRDRGYGYTF
TRBJ2-7 | . | TRBD1 | TRBV11-3 | TGTGCCAGCACCCCTCCGACAGGGTCTACCTACGAGCAGTACTTC | CASTPPTGSTYEQYF
TRBJ2-7 | . | TRBD2 | TRBV20-1 | TGCAGTGCTCGGGGGACTAGCGGGGGTAGAGGTGCCTACGAGCAGTACTTC | CSARGTSGGRGAYEQYF
TRBJ1-5 | . | TRBD1 | TRBV12-3/TRBV12-4 | TGTGCCAGCCAGGGAGGGGACAGAGAACAGCCCCAGCATTTT | CASQGGDREQPQHF
TRBJ1-2 | . | . | TRBV20-1 | TGCAGTGCTAGGTCCTTAGAAGGGTATGGCTACACCTTC | CSARSLEGYGYTF
TRBJ2-5 | many | TRBD1 | TRBV28 | TGTGCCAGCAGTTCAGAGACAGGGGCGAGGGAGACCCAGTACTTC | CASSSETGARETQYF
TRBJ2-1 | . | TRBD2 | TRBV19 | TGTGCCAGTATGACTAGCCCGGTGGGTGAGCAGTTCTTC | CASMTSPVGEQFF
TRBJ2-1 | . | . | TRBV7-3 | TGTGCCAGCAGCGCTTCGGGCTACAATGAGCAGTTCTTC | CASSASGYNEQFF
TRBJ1-3 | few | . | TRBV30 | TGTGCCTGGAGTGTAGAGAACACCATATATTTT | CAWSVENTIYF
TRBJ2-1 | few | TRBD2 | TRBV5-1 | TGCGCCAGCAGCTTGGGACTAGCGGGAGGGCCAGAAGGTGAGCAGTTCTTC | CASSLGLAGGPEGEQFF
TRBJ2-7 | . | . | TRBV19 | TGTGCCAGTAGTATTTCCCGGGAGCCCCTCTCCTACGAGCAGTACTTC | CASSISREPLSYEQYF
TRBJ2-2 | few | TRBD2 | TRBV5-1 | TGCGCCAGCAGCTTGCGTACTAGCGGGAGTAGGAACACCGGGGAGCTGTTTTTT | CASSLRTSGSRNTGELFF
TRBJ2-3 | . | TRBD2 | TRBV30 | TGTGCCTGGAGTGTTCGCGGGAGGATGTCTACGCAGTATTTT | CAWSVRGRMSTQYF
TRBJ2-1 | few | . | TRBV9 | TGTGCCAGCAGCGGAGAGGTCGGCAATGAGCAGTTCTTC | CASSGEVGNEQFF
TRBJ2-7 | few | . | TRBV6-1 | TGTGCCAGCAGTGATATCTACGAGCAGTACTTC | CASSDIYEQYF
TRBJ2-5 | few | . | TRBV5-1 | TGCGCCAGCAGCTGGGACATCAACGAGACCCAGTACTTC | CASSWDINETQYF
TRBJ1-5 | few | . | TRBV2 | TGTGCCAGCAGGGCCCAAGGCAGGCCCGCAGGCAATCAGCCCCAGCATTTT | CASRAQGRPAGNQPQHF
TRBJ2-7 | few | TRBD2 | TRBV28 | TGTGCCAGCAGTTTCCCGGGGGGGCGGAACGAGCAGTACTTC | CASSFPGGRNEQYF